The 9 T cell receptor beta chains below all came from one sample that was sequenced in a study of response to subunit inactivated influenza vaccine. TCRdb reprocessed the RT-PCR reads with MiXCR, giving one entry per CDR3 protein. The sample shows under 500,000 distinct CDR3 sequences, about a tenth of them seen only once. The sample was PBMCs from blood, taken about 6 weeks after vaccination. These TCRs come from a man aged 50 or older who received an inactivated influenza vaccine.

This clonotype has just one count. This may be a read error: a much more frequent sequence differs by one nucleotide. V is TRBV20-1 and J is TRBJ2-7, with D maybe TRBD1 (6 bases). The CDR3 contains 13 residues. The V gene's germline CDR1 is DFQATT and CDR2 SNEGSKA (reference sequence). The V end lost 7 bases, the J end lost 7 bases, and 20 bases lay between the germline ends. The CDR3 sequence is CSGPGAGVTEQYF. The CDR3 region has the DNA TGCAGTGGTCCCGGGGCAGGGGTAACGGAGCAGTACTTC.

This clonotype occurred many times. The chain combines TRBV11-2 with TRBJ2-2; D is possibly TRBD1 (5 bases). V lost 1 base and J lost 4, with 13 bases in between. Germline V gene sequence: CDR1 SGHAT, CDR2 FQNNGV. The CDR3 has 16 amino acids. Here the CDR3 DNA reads TGTGCCAGCAGCTTAGGCAGGGCAGGATTCACCGGGGAGCTGTTTTTT. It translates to CASSLGRAGFTGELFF. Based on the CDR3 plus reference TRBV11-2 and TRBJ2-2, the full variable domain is EAGVAQSPRYKIIEKRQSVAFWCNPISGHATLYWYQQILGQGPKLLIQFQNNGVVDDSQLPKDRFSAERLKGVDSTLKIQPAKLEDSAVYLCASSLGRAGFTGELFFGEGSRLTVL.

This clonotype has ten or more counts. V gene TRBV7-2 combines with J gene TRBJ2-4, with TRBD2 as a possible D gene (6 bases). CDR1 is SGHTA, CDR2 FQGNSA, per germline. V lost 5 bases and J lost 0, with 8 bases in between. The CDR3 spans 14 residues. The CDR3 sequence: CASSPGLAKNIQYF. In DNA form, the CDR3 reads TGTGCCAGCAGCCCGGGACTAGCCAAAAACATTCAGTACTTC.

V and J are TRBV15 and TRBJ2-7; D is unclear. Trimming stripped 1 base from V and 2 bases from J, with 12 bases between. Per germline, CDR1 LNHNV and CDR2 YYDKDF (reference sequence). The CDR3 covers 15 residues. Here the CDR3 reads CATSRGMAQTYEQYF. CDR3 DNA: TGTGCCACCAGCAGAGGGATGGCGCAAACCTACGAGCAGTACTTC.

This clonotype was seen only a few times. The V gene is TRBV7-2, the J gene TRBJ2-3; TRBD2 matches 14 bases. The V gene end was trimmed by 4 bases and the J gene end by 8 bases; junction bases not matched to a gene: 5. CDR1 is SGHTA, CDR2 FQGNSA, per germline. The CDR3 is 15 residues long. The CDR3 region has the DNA TGTGCCAGCAGCTCCGGACTAGCGGGGGGTAGTACGCAGTATTTT. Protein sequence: CASSSGLAGGSTQYF. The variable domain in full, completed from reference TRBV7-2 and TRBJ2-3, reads GAGVSQSPSNKVTEKGKDVELRCDPISGHTALYWYRQSLGQGLEFLIYFQGNSAPDKSGLPSDRFSAERTGGSVSTLTIQRTQQEDSAVYLCASSSGLAGGSTQYFGPGTRLTVL.

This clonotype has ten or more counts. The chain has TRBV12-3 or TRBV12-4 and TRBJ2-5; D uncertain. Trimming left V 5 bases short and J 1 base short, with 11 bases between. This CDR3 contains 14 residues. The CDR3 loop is CASSMQALQETQYF. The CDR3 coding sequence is TGTGCCAGCAGTATGCAGGCCCTCCAAGAGACCCAGTACTTC.

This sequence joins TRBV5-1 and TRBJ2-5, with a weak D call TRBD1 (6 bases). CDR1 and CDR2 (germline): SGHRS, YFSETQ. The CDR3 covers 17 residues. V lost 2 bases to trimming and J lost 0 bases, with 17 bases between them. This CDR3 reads CASSFPRGKKYQETQYF. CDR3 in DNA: TGCGCCAGCAGCTTTCCGAGGGGGAAGAAGTACCAAGAGACCCAGTACTTC.

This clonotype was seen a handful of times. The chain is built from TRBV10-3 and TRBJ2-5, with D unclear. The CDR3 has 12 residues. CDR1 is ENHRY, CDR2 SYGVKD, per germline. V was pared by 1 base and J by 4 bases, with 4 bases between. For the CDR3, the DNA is TGTGCCATCAGTGAGTTCCGAGAGACCCAGTACTTC. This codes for CAISEFRETQYF.

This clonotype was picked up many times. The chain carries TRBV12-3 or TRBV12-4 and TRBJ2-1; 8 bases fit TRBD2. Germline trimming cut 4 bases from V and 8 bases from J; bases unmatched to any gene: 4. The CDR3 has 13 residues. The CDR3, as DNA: TGTGCCAGCAGTTCACTAGCGGCAGATGAGCAGTTCTTC. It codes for CASSSLAADEQFF.